The source of this T cell receptor beta chain is a study of blood T cell repertoires in COVID-19 (dated by TCRdb to the early 2020s). Regarding the study in general: Samples from collaborators originated in the United States, Italy and Spain and spanned both the acute and convalescent phases of COVID-19. The repertoires were released in a freely available public database intended as a resource for research on the immune response to SARS-CoV-2. The material from the prospective study consisted of cDNA or gDNA derived from T cells, B-cell-depleted T cells, or PBMCs. Sample metadata almost always included a de-identified subject ID, COVID-19 status, age in years and sex. Samples were obtained from the ongoing ImmuneRACE study (first 160 participants) and from 1,000 to 1,500 subjects provided by 6 global collaborators. The dataset comprised deeply sampled blood TCRbeta repertoires from subjects exposed to, actively infected with, or recovered from COVID-19. Where available, HLA class I and class II types were obtained from metadata supplied by the sample provider rather than from assay-based typing.

At the junction V is shortened by 3 bases and J by 1 base; bases outside the gene matches: 9. CDR1 and CDR2 were assigned from the germline V gene (reference sequence) as SGHKS and YYEKEE. The CDR3 starts with the cysteine, ends with the phenylalanine, and has 16 residues. Just CDR3 DNA is preserved here, 48 bases in frame from base 1. The research as a whole found: The quantity of clinical and demographic metadata differed by source and by participant and was supplied without curation.

TCRbeta CDR3 regions were amplified from genomic DNA using the immunoSEQ Assay, a bias-controlled multiplex PCR. Processing in the source paper ran as follows. Nucleated cell counts per sample were estimated from amplification of reference gene primers within the assay. To quantify the absolute abundance of each unique TCRbeta CDR3 rearrangement, sequence reads were collapsed and filtered. Productive Simpson clonality was computed per sample as the square root of Simpson's diversity index over productive rearrangements. TCRdb provides this immuneACCESS table in a form limited to in-frame rearrangements. Some clones are lacking; in checked studies, under half of them reflect an unresolved V gene, and why the rest are absent is not known. V, J and clone size derive from that table, while D and trimming were established from the DNA sequence. In all, the sample holds about 370,000 clones, and more than 85% of those were seen once. The ten top clones hold roughly 0.9% of the sample.

This clone showed up just once. What this receptor recognizes is not known. No much larger clone exists at a distance of one base, and base qualities are not known. Participants in the prospective study were aged roughly 18 to 100 years, lived in 20 to 25 United States geographic areas, and enrolled through a virtual design. To assign participants to cohorts, the prospective study relied on clinical history that participants themselves reported in a screening survey and a study questionnaire. Exposed participants had been in contact with someone with a PCR-confirmed or clinician-diagnosed COVID-19 case within 2 weeks of study entry. In the prospective study, whole blood, serum and a nasopharyngeal or oropharyngeal swab were collected from each participant by mobile phlebotomists. Prospective study participants could optionally give additional blood draws and questionnaires over an approximately 2-month period. Before DNA extraction, prospective study blood samples were shipped either frozen or at room temperature.

The sample comprised PBMCs or T cells enriched from blood (not recorded which). This sequence uses TRBV5-5 and TRBJ1-1; TRBD1 aligns with 7 central bases. This clonotype was obtained from a woman aged 40 to 50 who had been exposed to COVID-19. This receptor carries the CDR3 CASSSVGGPGNTEAFF. In nucleotide form, the sequence is TGTGCCAGCAGCTCGGTAGGGGGCCCAGGGAACACTGAAGCTTTCTTT. Joined to the reference TRBV5-5 and TRBJ1-1 proteins, this CDR3 gives the full variable domain: DAGVTQSPTHLIKTRGQQVTLRCSPISGHKSVSWYQQVLGQGPQFIFQYYEKEERGRGNFPDRFSARQFPNYSSELNVNALLLGDSALYLCASSSVGGPGNTEAFFGQGTRLTVV.